These T cell receptor beta chains were read from a single sample in a study of T cell changes during pregnancy in multiple sclerosis. Assay: immunoSEQ multiplex PCR; the TCRdb copy retains only in-frame clones and omits some. The sample holds 60,000 to 90,000 clones, 90% to 95% seen once. The sample in question was peripheral blood, obtained in the first trimester of pregnancy. The receptors were gathered from a female donor in good health, enrolled as a control in a pregnancy study. The CDR3 runs from the conserved cysteine through the conserved F or W. D genes are given only for firm matches.

cdr3_aa: CASSQDREGQETQYF
d_call: TRBD2
v_call: TRBV4-2

cdr3_aa: CASEAADSNQPQHF
d_call: NA
v_call: TRBV6-6

cdr3_aa: CAQPGNTEAFF
d_call: NA
v_call: TRBV12-5

cdr3_aa: CAISESFGAGIAKNIQYF
d_call: NA
v_call: TRBV10-3

cdr3_aa: CASSSSSSNEQFF
d_call: NA
v_call: TRBV2

cdr3_aa: CASSFGGTGGETQYF
d_call: TRBD2
v_call: TRBV5-1

cdr3_aa: CASSRDRAEKLFF
d_call: TRBD1
v_call: TRBV19

cdr3_aa: CASSLAYGTNEKLFF
d_call: NA
v_call: TRBV7-2

cdr3_aa: CASSSGPYRGSSYEQYF
d_call: NA
v_call: TRBV5-1

cdr3_aa: CASTWDSPNTGELFF
d_call: TRBD1
v_call: TRBV5-1

cdr3_aa: CASSPSATGNQPQHF
d_call: NA
v_call: TRBV18

cdr3_aa: CASLRVPNEKLFF
d_call: NA
v_call: TRBV2

cdr3_aa: CASSLGHNEQFF
d_call: NA
v_call: TRBV7-6

cdr3_aa: CASSLDLGTGYLYEQYF
d_call: TRBD1
v_call: TRBV11-2

cdr3_aa: CASSANIGNTEAFF
d_call: NA
v_call: TRBV6-5

cdr3_aa: CASRRGGHGGTEAFF
d_call: NA
v_call: TRBV5-1

cdr3_aa: CASSPRDLGTGELFF
d_call: NA
v_call: TRBV4-1

cdr3_aa: CASIPTVSNEKLFF
d_call: NA
v_call: TRBV28

cdr3_aa: CASSPLGVASNTEAFF
d_call: NA
v_call: TRBV11-2

cdr3_aa: CASSKALEDYSLADTQYF
d_call: NA
v_call: TRBV21-1

cdr3_aa: CSVEENNYGYTF
d_call: NA
v_call: TRBV29-1

cdr3_aa: CASSLERANYGYTF
d_call: NA
v_call: TRBV5-1

cdr3_aa: CASSPAGANEQFF
d_call: TRBD2
v_call: TRBV18

cdr3_aa: CASSPGQDYEQYF
d_call: TRBD1
v_call: TRBV19

cdr3_aa: CASSPLLRGAGELFF
d_call: NA
v_call: TRBV6-5

cdr3_aa: CASSLRGDRADTDTQYF
d_call: TRBD1
v_call: TRBV5-1

cdr3_aa: CASSTGQGDTEAFF
d_call: TRBD1
v_call: TRBV19

cdr3_aa: CASRLTSTVFYEQYF
d_call: NA
v_call: TRBV7-2

cdr3_aa: CASSFTPRQTSYEQYF
d_call: NA
v_call: TRBV11-2

cdr3_aa: CASSLGGQGRYYEQYF
d_call: NA
v_call: TRBV27

cdr3_aa: CASSLTGTQETQYF
d_call: NA
v_call: TRBV7-2

cdr3_aa: CSVEARMNTEAFF
d_call: NA
v_call: TRBV29-1

cdr3_aa: CASSLEGRIRSGNTIYF
d_call: NA
v_call: TRBV7-9

cdr3_aa: CASSKGASGANVLTF
d_call: TRBD1
v_call: TRBV27

cdr3_aa: CAWSGRPGGYGTEAFF
d_call: NA
v_call: TRBV30

cdr3_aa: CAWSVEVEKLFF
d_call: NA
v_call: TRBV30

cdr3_aa: CASSPYSGRAQFF
d_call: TRBD2
v_call: TRBV7-2

cdr3_aa: CASSPLGLAGAPPYEQYF
d_call: TRBD2
v_call: TRBV27

cdr3_aa: CASSGYIQGEQYF
d_call: NA
v_call: TRBV2

cdr3_aa: CASSPLFRGQGVQPQHF
d_call: TRBD1
v_call: TRBV4-1

cdr3_aa: CASSLAGNSYEQYF
d_call: NA
v_call: TRBV5-1

cdr3_aa: CASSQDSGRVDEQFF
d_call: TRBD2
v_call: TRBV4-1